This T cell receptor (beta chain) stems from a study of regulatory T cells in long-lasting Graves disease. General observations from the study: With persistent disease, TRBV28, TRBJ1-2 and TRBJ2-5 were the favored segments.

Time point denoted: newly diagnosed GD, antithyroid drugs for less than 3 months. The authors made the TCR library using RNA they extracted from PBMCs. At least ten counts were recorded for this clonotype. Its matching antigen is unknown. The germline gives CDR1 MNHEY, CDR2 SVGAGI. This CDR3 contains 16 residues. With V trimmed by 2 bases and J by 0 bases, 4 bases remained unmatched. TCR beta libraries were built with iRepertoire HTBI primers and Arm-PCR of CDR3 regions. TCRdb analysed the multiplex PCR reads with MiXCR anew, one entry per CDR3 protein. There are about 450,000 distinct CDR3 sequences in the sample; 16% occur only once, and roughly 10% lies in the top ten. The same data also contributed to another study, on T cells in Graves' hyperthyroidism and ophthalmopathy. According to that study: Expanded thyroid clonotypes (above 0.001) were mostly also found in blood. Ophthalmopathy and stable hyperthyroidism were told apart by a 13 V-J model.

The V and J genes are TRBV6-5 and TRBJ2-1, with 7 nucleotides matching TRBD2. The clonotype comes from a woman in her 30s with Graves disease. Sequencing used peripheral blood mononuclear cells (PBMCs), obtained at new diagnosis, from a patient treated with antithyroid drugs. The CDR3 loop is CASSYEGTNSYNEQFF. DNA of the CDR3: TGTGCCAGCAGTTACGAGGGGACTAACTCCTACAATGAGCAGTTCTTC.